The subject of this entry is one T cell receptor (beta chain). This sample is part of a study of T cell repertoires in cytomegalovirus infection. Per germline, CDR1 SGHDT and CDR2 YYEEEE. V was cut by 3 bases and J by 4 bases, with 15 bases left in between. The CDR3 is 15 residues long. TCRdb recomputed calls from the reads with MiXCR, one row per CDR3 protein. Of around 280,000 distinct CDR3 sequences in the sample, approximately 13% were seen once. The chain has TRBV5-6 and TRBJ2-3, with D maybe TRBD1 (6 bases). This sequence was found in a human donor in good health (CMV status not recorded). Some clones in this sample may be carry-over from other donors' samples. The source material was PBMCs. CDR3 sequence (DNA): TGTGCCAGCAGCTGGGGAATACAGGGATCAGATACGCAGTATTTT. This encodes CASSWGIQGSDTQYF.